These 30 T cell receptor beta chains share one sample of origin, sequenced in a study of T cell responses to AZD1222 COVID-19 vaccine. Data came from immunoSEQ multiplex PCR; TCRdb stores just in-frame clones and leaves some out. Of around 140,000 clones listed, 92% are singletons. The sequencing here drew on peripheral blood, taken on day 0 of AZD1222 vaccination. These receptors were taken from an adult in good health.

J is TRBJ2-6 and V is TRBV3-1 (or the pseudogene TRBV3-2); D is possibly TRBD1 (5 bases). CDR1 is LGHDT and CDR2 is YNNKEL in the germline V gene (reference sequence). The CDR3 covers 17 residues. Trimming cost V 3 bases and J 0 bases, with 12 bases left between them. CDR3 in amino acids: CASSQGRRFSGANVLTF. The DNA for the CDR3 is TGTGCCAGCAGCCAGGGGCGGAGATTCTCTGGGGCCAACGTCCTGACTTTC.

Here the CDR3 DNA reads TGTGCCAGCATCAGAGGTGGTAACACCGGGGAGCTGTTTTTT. Protein: CASIRGGNTGELFF. This sequence joins TRBV7-9 and TRBJ2-2; no definite D call. The CDR3 is 14 amino acids. The germline V and J ends were trimmed by 7 bases and 2 bases, with 11 bases remaining between them. Germline V lookup: CDR1 SEHNR, CDR2 FQNEAQ (reference sequence).

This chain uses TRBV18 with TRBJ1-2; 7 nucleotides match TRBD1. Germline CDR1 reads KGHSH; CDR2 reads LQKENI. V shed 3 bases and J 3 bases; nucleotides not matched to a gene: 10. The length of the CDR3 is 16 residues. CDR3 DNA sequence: TGTGCCAGCTCACCGGGGACAGCGCAATCTCACTATGGCTACACCTTC. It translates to CASSPGTAQSHYGYTF.

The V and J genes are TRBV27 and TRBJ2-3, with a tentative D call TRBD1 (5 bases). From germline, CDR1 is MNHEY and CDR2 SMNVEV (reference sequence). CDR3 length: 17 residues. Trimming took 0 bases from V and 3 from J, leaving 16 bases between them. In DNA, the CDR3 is TGTGCCAGCAGTTTATCGATACGGCCAGGGTCAACAGATACGCAGTATTTT. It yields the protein CASSLSIRPGSTDTQYF.

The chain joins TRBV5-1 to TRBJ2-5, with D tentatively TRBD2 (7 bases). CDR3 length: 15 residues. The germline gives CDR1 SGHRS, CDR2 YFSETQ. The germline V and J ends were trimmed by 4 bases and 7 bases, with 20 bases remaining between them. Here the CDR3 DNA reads TGCGCCAGCAGCCAACAGGGAGGGGACTTGGGGACCCAGTACTTC. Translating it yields CASSQQGGDLGTQYF.

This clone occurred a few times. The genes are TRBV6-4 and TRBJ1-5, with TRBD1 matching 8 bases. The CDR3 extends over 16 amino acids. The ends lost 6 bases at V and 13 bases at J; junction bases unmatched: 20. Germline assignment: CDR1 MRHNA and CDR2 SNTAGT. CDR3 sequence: CASRSAGQGRTGRQHF. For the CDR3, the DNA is TGTGCCAGCAGATCGGCCGGACAGGGCAGGACAGGTAGGCAGCATTTT.

The CDR3 DNA reads as TGTGCCAGCAGTTACGGCGCAGGGGCGGATACGCAGTATTTT. It codes for CASSYGAGADTQYF. This chain links TRBV6-2 or TRBV6-3 with TRBJ2-3, with D possibly matching TRBD1 (6 bases). Germline lookup yields CDR1 MNHEY and CDR2 SVGEGT. The CDR3 is 14 amino acids. V was pared by 2 bases and J by 6 bases, with 12 bases between.

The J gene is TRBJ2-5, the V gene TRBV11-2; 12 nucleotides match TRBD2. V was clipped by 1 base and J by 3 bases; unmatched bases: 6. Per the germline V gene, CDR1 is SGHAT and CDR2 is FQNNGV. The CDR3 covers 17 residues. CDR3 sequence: CASSLGASGRAEETQYF. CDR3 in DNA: TGTGCCAGCAGCTTAGGTGCTAGCGGGAGGGCCGAAGAGACCCAGTACTTC. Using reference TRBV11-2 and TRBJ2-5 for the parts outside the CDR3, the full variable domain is EAGVAQSPRYKIIEKRQSVAFWCNPISGHATLYWYQQILGQGPKLLIQFQNNGVVDDSQLPKDRFSAERLKGVDSTLKIQPAKLEDSAVYLCASSLGASGRAEETQYFGPGTRLLVL.

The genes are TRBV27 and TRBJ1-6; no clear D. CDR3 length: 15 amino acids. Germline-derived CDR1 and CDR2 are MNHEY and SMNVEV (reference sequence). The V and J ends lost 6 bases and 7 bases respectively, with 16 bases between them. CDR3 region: CASRPPSGKNSPLHF. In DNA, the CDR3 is TGTGCCAGCAGACCCCCCTCAGGAAAAAATTCACCCCTCCACTTT.

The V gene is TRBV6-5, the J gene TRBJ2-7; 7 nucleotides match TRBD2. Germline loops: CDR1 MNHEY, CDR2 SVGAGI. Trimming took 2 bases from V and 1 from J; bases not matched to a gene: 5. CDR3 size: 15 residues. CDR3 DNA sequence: TGTGCCAGCAGTTACCAAGCGGGACGGTCCTACGAGCAGTACTTC. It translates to CASSYQAGRSYEQYF.

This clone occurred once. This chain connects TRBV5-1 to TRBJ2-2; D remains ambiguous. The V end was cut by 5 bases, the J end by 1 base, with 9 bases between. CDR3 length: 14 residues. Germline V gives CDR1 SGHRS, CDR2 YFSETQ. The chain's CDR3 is CASRPALNTGELFF. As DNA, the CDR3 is TGCGCCAGCAGACCCGCTTTGAACACCGGGGAGCTGTTTTTT. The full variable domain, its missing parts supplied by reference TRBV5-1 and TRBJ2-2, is KAGVTQTPRYLIKTRGQQVTLSCSPISGHRSVSWYQQTPGQGLQFLFEYFSETQRNKGNFPGRFSGRQFSNSRSEMNVSTLELGDSALYLCASRPALNTGELFFGEGSRLTVL.

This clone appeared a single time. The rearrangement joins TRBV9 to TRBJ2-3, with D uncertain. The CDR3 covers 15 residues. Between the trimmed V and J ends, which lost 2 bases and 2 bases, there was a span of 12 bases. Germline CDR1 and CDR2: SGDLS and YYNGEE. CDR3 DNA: TGTGCCAGCAGCGTGGGCGGCGAGAACACAGATACGCAGTATTTT. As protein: CASSVGGENTDTQYF. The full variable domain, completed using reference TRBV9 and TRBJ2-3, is DSGVTQTPKHLITATGQRVTLRCSPRSGDLSVYWYQQSLDQGLQFLIQYYNGEERAKGNILERFSAQQFPDLHSELNLSSLELGDSALYFCASSVGGENTDTQYFGPGTRLTVL.

The CDR3 reads CASSLAQGLPSNEQFF. As DNA, the CDR3 is TGCGCCAGCAGCTTGGCACAGGGACTGCCCAGTAATGAGCAGTTCTTC. V usage is TRBV5-1 and J usage is TRBJ2-1; either TRBD1 or TRBD2 may fit D (6 bases each). V was pared by 0 bases and J by 7 bases, with 17 bases between. CDR1 is SGHRS and CDR2 is YFSETQ in the germline V gene. This CDR3 spans 16 amino acids.

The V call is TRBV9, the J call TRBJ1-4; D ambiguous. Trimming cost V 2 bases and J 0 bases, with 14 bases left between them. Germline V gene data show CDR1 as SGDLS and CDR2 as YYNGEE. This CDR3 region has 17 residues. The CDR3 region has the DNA TGTGCCAGCAGCGTCTTTTTACCAGCGGCAACTAATGAAAAACTGTTTTTT. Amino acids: CASSVFLPAATNEKLFF.

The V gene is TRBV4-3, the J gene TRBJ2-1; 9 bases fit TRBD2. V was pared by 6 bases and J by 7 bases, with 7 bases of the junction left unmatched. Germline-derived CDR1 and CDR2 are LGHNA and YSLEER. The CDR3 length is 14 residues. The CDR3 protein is CASRREGPGNEQFF. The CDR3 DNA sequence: TGCGCCAGCAGGCGGGAGGGCCCGGGAAATGAGCAGTTCTTC.

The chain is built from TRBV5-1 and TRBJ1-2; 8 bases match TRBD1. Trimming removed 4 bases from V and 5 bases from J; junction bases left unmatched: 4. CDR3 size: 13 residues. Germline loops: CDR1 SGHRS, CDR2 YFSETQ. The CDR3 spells CASSPDREYGYTF. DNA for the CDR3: TGCGCCAGCAGCCCGGACAGGGAGTATGGCTACACCTTC.

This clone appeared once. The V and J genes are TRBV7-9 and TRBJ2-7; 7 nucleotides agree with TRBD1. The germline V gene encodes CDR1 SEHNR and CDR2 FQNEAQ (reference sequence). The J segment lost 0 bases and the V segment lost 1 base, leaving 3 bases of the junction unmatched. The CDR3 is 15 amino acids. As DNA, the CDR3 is TGTGCCAGCAGCTTAGAAGGGGGCAGCTCCTACGAGCAGTACTTC. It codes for CASSLEGGSSYEQYF.

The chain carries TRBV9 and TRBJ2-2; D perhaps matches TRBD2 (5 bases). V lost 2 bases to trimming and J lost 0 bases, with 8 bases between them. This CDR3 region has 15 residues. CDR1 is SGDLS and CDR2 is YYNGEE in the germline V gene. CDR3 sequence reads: CASSVTRANTGELFF. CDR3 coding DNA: TGTGCCAGCAGCGTTACTAGGGCGAACACCGGGGAGCTGTTTTTT.

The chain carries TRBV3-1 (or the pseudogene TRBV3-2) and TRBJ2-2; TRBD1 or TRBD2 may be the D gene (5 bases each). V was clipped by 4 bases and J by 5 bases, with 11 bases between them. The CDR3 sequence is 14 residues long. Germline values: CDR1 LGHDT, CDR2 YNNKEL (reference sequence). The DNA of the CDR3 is TGTGCCAGCAGCCGGGGGATTGGGACCGGGGAGCTGTTTTTT. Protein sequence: CASSRGIGTGELFF.

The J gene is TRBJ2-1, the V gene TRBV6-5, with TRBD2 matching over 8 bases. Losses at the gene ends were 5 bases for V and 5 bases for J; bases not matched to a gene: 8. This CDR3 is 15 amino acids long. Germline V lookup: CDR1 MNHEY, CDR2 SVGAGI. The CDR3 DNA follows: TGTGCCAGCAGTCCGACGACTAGCGCGAACAATGAGCAGTTCTTC. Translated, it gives CASSPTTSANNEQFF.

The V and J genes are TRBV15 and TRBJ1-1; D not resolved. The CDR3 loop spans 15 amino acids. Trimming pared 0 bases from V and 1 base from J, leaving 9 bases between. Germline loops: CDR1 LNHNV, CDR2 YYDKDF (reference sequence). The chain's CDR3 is CATSRDRDTNTEAFF. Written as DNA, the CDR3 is TGTGCCACCAGCAGAGATCGGGATACGAACACTGAAGCTTTCTTT.

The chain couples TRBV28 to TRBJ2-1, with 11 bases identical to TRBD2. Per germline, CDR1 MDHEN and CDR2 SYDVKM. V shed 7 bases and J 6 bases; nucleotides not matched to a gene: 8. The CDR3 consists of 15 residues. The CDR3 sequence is CASTEPGLAVNEQFF. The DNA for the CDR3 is TGTGCCAGCACAGAACCGGGACTAGCGGTCAATGAGCAGTTCTTC.

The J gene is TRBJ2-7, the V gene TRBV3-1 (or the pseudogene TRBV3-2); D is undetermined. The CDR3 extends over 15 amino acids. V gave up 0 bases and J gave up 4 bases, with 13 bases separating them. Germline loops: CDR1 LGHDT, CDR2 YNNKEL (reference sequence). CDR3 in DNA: TGTGCCAGCAGCCAAGATCCGACAAGGCCTTACGAGCAGTACTTC. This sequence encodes CASSQDPTRPYEQYF.

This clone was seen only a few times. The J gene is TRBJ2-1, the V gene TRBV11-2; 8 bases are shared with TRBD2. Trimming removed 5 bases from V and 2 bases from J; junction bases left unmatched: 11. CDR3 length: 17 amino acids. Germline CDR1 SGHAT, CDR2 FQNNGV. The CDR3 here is CASSLRPGLDTYNEQFF. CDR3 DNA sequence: TGTGCCAGCAGCCTGAGACCGGGACTAGACACCTACAATGAGCAGTTCTTC.

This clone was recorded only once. CDR3 protein: CASSLTLDTRWAETQYF. The CDR3 DNA follows: TGTGCCAGCAGCCTAACCTTGGACACAAGGTGGGCGGAGACCCAGTACTTC. The rearrangement links TRBV5-4 to TRBJ2-5; D might be TRBD1 (5 bases). Trimming took off 4 bases at V and 5 bases at J, with 24 bases between the two ends. Germline CDR1 is SGHNT and CDR2 is YYREEE (reference sequence). This CDR3 has 17 amino acids. Full variable domain (remainder filled in from reference TRBV5-4 and TRBJ2-5): ETGVTQSPTHLIKTRGQQVTLRCSSQSGHNTVSWYQQALGQGPQFIFQYYREEENGRGNFPPRFSGLQFPNYSSELNVNALELDDSALYLCASSLTLDTRWAETQYFGPGTRLLVL.

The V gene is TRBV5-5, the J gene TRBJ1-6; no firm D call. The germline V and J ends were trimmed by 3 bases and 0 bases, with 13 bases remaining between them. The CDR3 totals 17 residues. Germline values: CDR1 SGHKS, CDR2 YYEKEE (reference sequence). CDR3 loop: CASSSSSSSSYNSPLHF. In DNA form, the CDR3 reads TGTGCCAGCAGCTCTTCCTCCTCCAGCTCCTATAATTCACCCCTCCACTTT.

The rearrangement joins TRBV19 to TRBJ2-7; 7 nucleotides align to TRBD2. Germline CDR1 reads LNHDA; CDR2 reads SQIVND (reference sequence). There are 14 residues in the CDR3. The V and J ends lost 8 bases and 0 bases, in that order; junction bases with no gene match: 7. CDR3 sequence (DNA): TGTGCCAGTCAGCCGGGACTATTCTCCTACGAGCAGTACTTC. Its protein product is CASQPGLFSYEQYF.

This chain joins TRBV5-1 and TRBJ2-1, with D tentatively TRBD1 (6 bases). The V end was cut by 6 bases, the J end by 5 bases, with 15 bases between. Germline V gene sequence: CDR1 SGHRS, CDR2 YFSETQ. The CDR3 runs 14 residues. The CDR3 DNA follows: TGCGCCAGCACTAGGGGACAAGCGAACAATGAGCAGTTCTTC. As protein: CASTRGQANNEQFF.

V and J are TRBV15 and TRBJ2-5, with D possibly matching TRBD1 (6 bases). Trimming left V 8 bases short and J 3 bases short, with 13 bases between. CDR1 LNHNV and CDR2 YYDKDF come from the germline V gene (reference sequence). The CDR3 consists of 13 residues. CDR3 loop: CATLGTPKETQYF. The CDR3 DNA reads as TGTGCCACCCTCGGGACACCAAAAGAGACCCAGTACTTC.

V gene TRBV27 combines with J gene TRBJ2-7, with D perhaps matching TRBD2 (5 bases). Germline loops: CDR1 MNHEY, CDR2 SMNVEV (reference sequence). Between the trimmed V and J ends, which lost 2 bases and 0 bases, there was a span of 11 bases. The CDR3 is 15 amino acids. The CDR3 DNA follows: TGTGCCAGCAGTTTAACGGGGATAAGCTCCTACGAGCAGTACTTC. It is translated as CASSLTGISSYEQYF.